This TCR beta chain was sequenced in a study of blood T cell repertoires in COVID-19. Study information: From T cells, B-cell-depleted T cells, or PBMCs came the material, which was cDNA or gDNA.

This clone was seen more than once but under ten times. Only in-frame clones appear in the TCRdb table, and some are missing; sequencing was by immunoSEQ multiplex PCR. The table records about 100,000 clones, roughly nine tenths of them present only once. This CDR3 spans 15 amino acids. Germline values: CDR1 SGDLS, CDR2 YYNGEE. V was pared by 4 bases and J by 6 bases, with 3 bases of the junction left unmatched. The chain combines TRBV9 with TRBJ2-1; 14 bases line up with TRBD2. The TCR sequence derives from a man aged 45 to 65 with active COVID-19. The sample consisted of peripheral blood. In DNA form, the CDR3 reads TGTGCCAGCAGCCCCGGGACTAGCGGGAGCAATGAGCAGTTCTTC. Its protein product is CASSPGTSGSNEQFF.